This TCR beta chain is drawn from a study of shared clonotypes between healthy human individuals. Germline V gives CDR1 GTSNPN, CDR2 SVGIG (reference sequence). With 8 bases removed from V and 1 base from J, the gap between germline ends came to 10 bases. The CDR3 runs to 12 residues. Per the original methods: Junction-only sequences without quality scores came from ImmunoSEQ, so filtering differed. Measured with immunoSEQ multiplex PCR; TCRdb has only the in-frame clones, and not every one. The DNA gave D and trimming, while V, J and clone size come from that table. This table has about 480,000 clones, about 80% appearing once.

The chain couples TRBV30 to TRBJ2-3; D gene ambiguous. The sample was PBMCs. This sequence originates from a woman aged 40-49 years in good health. Some clones in this sample may be carry-over from other donors' samples. This chain's CDR3 is CAQAGGTDTQYF. Here the CDR3 DNA reads TGTGCCCAGGCCGGCGGCACAGATACGCAGTATTTT.